This T cell receptor beta chain was identified in a study of T cells in Graves' hyperthyroidism and ophthalmopathy (dated by TCRdb to the late 2010s). Notes on the research overall: To identify distinguishing TCR V-J signatures, a discovery cohort of about 95 patients was used, comprising 40 to 45 with Graves' ophthalmopathy and around 57 with stable Graves' hyperthyroidism. After blood sampling, hyperthyroidism patients were treated with methimazole at a starting dose of 30 mg daily, and ophthalmopathy patients were treated with high-dose intravenous methylprednisolone. Thyroid tissue and blood T-cell repertoires from six Graves' hyperthyroidism patients were also compared in the study. Whether ophthalmopathy could be predicted prospectively was tested in an independent validation cohort made up of under 20 hyperthyroidism patients plus 17 patients who later progressed to ophthalmopathy. The paper describes TCR Vbeta CDR3 sequencing of roughly 130 peripheral blood samples, made up of 43 ophthalmopathy patients, approximately 76 hyperthyroidism patients and 17 progressor patients. The approximately 98 discovery patients were randomly divided into training and test sets at a 7:3 ratio.

Overall results and qualifications from the work: In validation, progression to ophthalmopathy was predicted by the model with almost 71% sensitivity and roughly 76% specificity, a median of around 5.9 months before onset. Blood samples also contained most of the expanded thyroid clonotypes (frequency above 0.001), which suggests that blood repertoires may reflect thyroid immune responses. No statistical method was used to fix the sample size in advance, and group allocation was not hidden from the investigators. In cross-validation, a model built on a 13 V-J signature told ophthalmopathy apart from stable hyperthyroidism with just under 90% sensitivity and about 81% specificity, and in testing the same model reached 80%/75%.

This clonotype was seen more than once but under ten times. The antigen it binds to is not known. Base-call qualities are not available, and no considerably larger clone is one nucleotide away. V is cut by 2 bases and J by 2 bases, and the space between the germline ends is 10 bases. Via the germline V gene, CDR1 is WSHSY and CDR2 SAAADI. The CDR3, cysteine through phenylalanine, is 15 amino acids long. Only CDR3 DNA is held: 45 bases, read in frame from base 1. Any patient with an uncontrolled infection, another autoimmune disease, pregnancy or lactation was excluded. Diagnoses relied on clinical symptoms, serum thyroxine and TRAb, thyroid ultrasound and orbital computed tomography. Trizol reagent was used to extract total RNA, and RNA quality was then checked on an Agilent 2100 Bioanalyzer. Amplification of TCR beta CDR3 regions was carried out from RNA transcripts. The TCR CDR3 was subjected to a first round of RT-PCR using the HTBI primer set and the Qiagen OneStep RT-PCR kit. Libraries were constructed in a second round of multiplex PCR, after which size selection and purification were carried out. Libraries were sequenced paired-end with 100 bp reads on an Illumina HiSeq2000. Per the original workflow: Raw data were processed with SOAPnuke, discarding reads with adapters, uncalled bases, mean Phred below 15, or no exact constant-primer or identifier match. COPE v1.2.5 was used to merge high-quality paired reads, and clonotypes were defined as unique nucleotide sequences. Clonotypes were aligned to IMGT TRBV, TRBD and TRBJ reference segments using MiTCR v1.1. Only V-J combinations with frequency above 0.0001, covering approximately 99% of repertoires, were analysed. A TCS score was defined as the ratio between F50 (clonal expansion) and ExV (chaos), using BLOSUM62-based TCRdist between CDR3 peptides within each V-J. Welch's t-statistics and random forest reduced just over 500 V-J features to about 12, which were used in a naive Bayes classifier (R e1071). The similarity between thyroid and blood repertoires was quantified using the Morisita-Horn index. The public reads were quality trimmed at Q25 with fastp and then assembled into clones with MiXCR by TCRdb, keeping productive beta chains. All rows with the same CDR3 protein become a single entry with the most common DNA and genes. These V and J calls rely on TCRdb rather than the paper's analysis. This sample lists about 500,000 distinct CDR3 sequences; approximately 48% were detected once. The top ten hold about 45% of the sample.

The chain was built from TRBV10-2 and TRBJ1-5, with TRBD1 perhaps the D gene, on 6 matching bases. This receptor was obtained from an adult woman with Graves' disease, either hyperthyroidism or ophthalmopathy (not recorded which). Material for sequencing was peripheral blood or thyroid tissue (not recorded which). CDR3 sequence: CASSERGGGNQPQHF. Read as DNA, the sequence is TGCGCCAGCAGTGAGAGGGGGGGTGGCAATCAGCCCCAGCATTTT.